This entry lists 17 T cell receptor beta chains sequenced from one sample in a study of shared clonotypes between healthy human individuals. Clones were sequenced by immunoSEQ multiplex PCR, and TCRdb holds only the in-frame ones, with some missing. Of under 2.5 million clones listed, 85% to 95% are singletons. Sample: naive CD4+ T cells from PBMCs. Subset given: CD45RA+ positively selected. These receptors all come from a man aged 18 to 30 in good health. Some clones in this sample may be carry-over from other donors' samples.

The rearrangement links TRBV2 to TRBJ2-1, with 9 bases fitting TRBD2. Germline lookup yields CDR1 SNHLY and CDR2 FYNNEI. CDR3 size: 14 residues. Trimming cost V 6 bases and J 10 bases; bases outside gene matches: 10. The CDR3 loop reads CASRLAGLSREQFF. The CDR3 nucleotides read TGTGCCAGCAGGCTAGCGGGATTATCCCGAGAGCAGTTCTTC. The whole variable domain, filled in from reference TRBV2 and TRBJ2-1, reads EPEVTQTPSHQVTQMGQEVILRCVPISNHLYFYWYRQILGQKVEFLVSFYNNEISEKSEIFDDQFSVERPDGSNFTLKIRSTKLEDSAMYFCASRLAGLSREQFFGPGTRLTVL.

The rearrangement joins TRBV9 to TRBJ1-5, with D possibly TRBD1 on 6 matching bases. The CDR3 totals 14 residues. V lost 4 bases to trimming and J lost 3 bases, with 11 bases between them. Germline assignment: CDR1 SGDLS and CDR2 YYNGEE. The CDR3 spells CASSPGGPNQPQHF. CDR3 DNA sequence: TGTGCCAGCAGCCCGGGGGGGCCCAATCAGCCCCAGCATTTT.

A remark on this clone: Additional DNA sequences in this sample encode the identical CDR3. This sequence joins TRBV28 and TRBJ1-2; perhaps TRBD1 as D (5 bases). The CDR3 sequence is 13 residues long. Germline loops: CDR1 MDHEN, CDR2 SYDVKM. Deletions cut 2 bases from V and 5 bases from J, with 9 bases between. Here the CDR3 reads CASSLQGSYGYTF. The CDR3 DNA sequence: TGTGCCAGCAGTTTACAGGGCTCATATGGCTACACCTTC.

Comments on this clone: Other DNA sequences in this specimen translate into the identical CDR3. The chain carries TRBV5-6 and TRBJ1-5; 7 nucleotides align to TRBD1. The V gene end was trimmed by 1 base and the J gene end by 2 bases; junction bases not matched to a gene: 3. This CDR3 comprises 15 residues. The V gene's germline CDR1 is SGHDT and CDR2 YYEEEE. CDR3 sequence reads: CASSLRQGGNQPQHF. The CDR3 DNA follows: TGTGCCAGCAGCTTGAGACAGGGCGGCAATCAGCCCCAGCATTTT.

The rearrangement links TRBV6-6 to TRBJ1-2; 8 nucleotides match TRBD1. This CDR3 spans 14 amino acids. V lost 5 bases, J lost 8 bases, and 10 bases stayed unmatched. Germline CDR1 MNHNY, CDR2 SVGAGI (reference sequence). The CDR3 here is CASSQDRERGGYTF. In DNA form, the CDR3 reads TGTGCCAGCAGTCAGGACAGGGAGCGGGGGGGCTACACCTTC.

DNA of the CDR3: TGTGCCAGCAGCTCGAAGGCAGGTGCAACCTACGAGCAGTACTTC. It codes for CASSSKAGATYEQYF. The chain joins TRBV5-4 to TRBJ2-7; D ambiguous. The ends were cut back, 3 bases at V and 2 bases at J, with 15 bases in the middle. Germline V gives CDR1 SGHNT, CDR2 YYREEE (reference sequence). The CDR3 runs to 15 residues.

The gene calls are TRBV9 and TRBJ2-1; 7 bases are shared with TRBD2. The CDR3 is 15 amino acids. V lost 4 bases and J lost 2; bases outside the gene matches: 6. In germline, CDR1 is SGDLS, CDR2 YYNGEE. Written as DNA, the CDR3 is TGTGCCAGCAGCCCGAGCGGGACTCCCTACAATGAGCAGTTCTTC. Translating gives CASSPSGTPYNEQFF.

This chain uses TRBV19 with TRBJ1-3; a possible D gene is TRBD1 (6 bases). V lost 10 bases, J lost 2 bases, and 21 bases lay in between. This CDR3 spans 16 amino acids. Germline V gene lookup returns CDR1 LNHDA and CDR2 SQIVND (reference sequence). The CDR3 loop reads CANQQGAPRPGNTIYF. CDR3 DNA: TGTGCCAACCAACAGGGAGCCCCCCGCCCTGGAAACACCATATATTTT.

The V gene is TRBV28, the J gene TRBJ2-5, with 10 bases fitting TRBD2. The CDR3 contains 16 residues. V shed 3 bases and J 6 bases; nucleotides not matched to a gene: 10. Looked up from germline, CDR1 is MDHEN and CDR2 is SYDVKM. DNA of the CDR3: TGTGCCAGCAGTTTCGTCGCTAGCGGGAGTAGCAAGACCCAGTACTTC. This sequence encodes CASSFVASGSSKTQYF.

V is TRBV9 and J is TRBJ2-1; D ambiguous. The CDR3 contains 17 residues. V was trimmed by 0 bases and J by 0 bases, leaving 13 bases between them. Germline-derived CDR1 and CDR2 are SGDLS and YYNGEE. The CDR3 DNA reads as TGTGCCAGCAGCGTAGTGGGTACCCCAGGCTCCTACAATGAGCAGTTCTTC. Its protein is CASSVVGTPGSYNEQFF.

The chain links TRBV2 to TRBJ2-5; 16 bases line up with TRBD2. The CDR3 is made up of 16 amino acids. Germline V gene lookup returns CDR1 SNHLY and CDR2 FYNNEI. V dropped 3 bases and J dropped 5; count of bases not matched to a gene: 3. CDR3 sequence reads: CASSEGLAGGTETQYF. For the CDR3, the DNA is TGTGCCAGCAGTGAGGGACTAGCGGGAGGGACGGAGACCCAGTACTTC.

This sequence joins TRBV5-1 and TRBJ1-2; D might be TRBD1 (5 bases). The CDR3 totals 18 residues. Looked up from germline, CDR1 is SGHRS and CDR2 is YFSETQ. V lost 1 base to trimming and J lost 0 bases, with 19 bases between them. In DNA, the CDR3 is TGCGCCAGCAGCTTGTTGGGGCCCCTTAGCCCTACTAACTATGGCTACACCTTC. Protein: CASSLLGPLSPTNYGYTF.

The genes are TRBV7-2 and TRBJ1-1; possible D gene TRBD1, 6 bases. V was cut by 5 bases and J by 7 bases, with 20 bases left in between. Looked up from germline, CDR1 is SGHTA and CDR2 is FQGNSA. The CDR3 totals 15 residues. The CDR3 DNA reads TGTGCCAGCAGCCCCTGGGGGGGCGCGAGTGGTGAAGCTTTCTTT. This sequence encodes CASSPWGGASGEAFF.

This clone was detected once. The chain employs TRBV5-4 and TRBJ2-1, with 11 bases lining up with TRBD1. CDR1 is SGHNT and CDR2 is YYREEE in the germline V gene (reference sequence). The CDR3 spans 16 residues. V lost 4 bases and J lost 9; bases outside the gene matches: 12. The CDR3 DNA follows: TGTGCCAGCAGCGCCGAGGGGGACAGGGGGATCAGTGAGCAGTTCTTC. It codes for CASSAEGDRGISEQFF.

In nucleotides, the CDR3 is TGTGCCAGCAGCTGGAAGGACTCGCGTTCCTACGAGCAGTACTTC. Its protein product is CASSWKDSRSYEQYF. The chain links TRBV5-4 to TRBJ2-7, with D possibly matching TRBD2 (5 bases). CDR3 size: 15 residues. Germline V gives CDR1 SGHNT, CDR2 YYREEE (reference sequence). Trimming pared 3 bases from V and 1 base from J, leaving 14 bases between.

V is TRBV15 and J is TRBJ2-1; D is possibly TRBD2 (5 bases). Germline lookup yields CDR1 LNHNV and CDR2 YYDKDF (reference sequence). V was clipped by 4 bases and J by 2 bases, with 15 bases between them. The CDR3 loop spans 16 amino acids. This chain's CDR3 is CATSTYTTGTYNEQFF. CDR3 in DNA: TGTGCCACCAGCACGTACACTACCGGGACCTACAATGAGCAGTTCTTC.

Comment on this clone: This sample also contains other DNA sequences that code for the same CDR3. The chain joins TRBV18 to TRBJ2-7, with a tentative D call TRBD2 (5 bases). CDR3 length: 14 residues. Between the trimmed V and J ends, which lost 0 bases and 2 bases, there was a span of 8 bases. Germline CDR1 KGHSH, CDR2 LQKENI. The CDR3 protein is CASSPPSGTYEQYF. DNA of the CDR3: TGTGCCAGCTCACCACCGAGCGGAACCTACGAGCAGTACTTC. Looking up the rest from reference TRBV18 and TRBJ2-7 gives the full variable domain: NAGVMQNPRHLVRRRGQEARLRCSPMKGHSHVYWYRQLPEEGLKFMVYLQKENIIDESGMPKERFSAEFPKEGPSILRIQQVVRGDSAAYFCASSPPSGTYEQYFGPGTRLTVT.